This T cell receptor beta chain comes out of a study of CD8+ T cells in alopecia areata. Treatment reported: oral pan-JAK inhibitor, 5-10 mg twice daily. In each case, RNA was isolated and then reverse transcribed into cDNA as the sequencing template. Some clones are missing from TCRdb's copy, which holds only in-frame ones; the method was immunoSEQ multiplex PCR. The sample yields 200,000 to 250,000 clones, 50% to 75% seen once. For this clone: Its antigen is undetermined.

General observations from the study: The treated group had a single nonresponder, limiting CD8+ expansion-response conclusions.

The junction had 11 bases not matched to a gene; V was cut back by 1 base and J by 2 bases. The CDR3 extends over 18 amino acids. The germline gives CDR1 LGHNA, CDR2 YNFKEQ. The sequences come from CD4+ T cells sorted from blood, collected at week 4, from a patient treated with tofacitinib. The V gene is TRBV4-2, the J gene TRBJ1-5, with TRBD1 identical over 7 bases. This clonotype was sampled from a human donor with alopecia areata. The CDR3 protein is CASSQAGAGGSGNQPQHF. CDR3 bases: TGTGCCAGCAGCCAAGCCGGGGCAGGGGGAAGTGGCAATCAGCCCCAGCATTTT.